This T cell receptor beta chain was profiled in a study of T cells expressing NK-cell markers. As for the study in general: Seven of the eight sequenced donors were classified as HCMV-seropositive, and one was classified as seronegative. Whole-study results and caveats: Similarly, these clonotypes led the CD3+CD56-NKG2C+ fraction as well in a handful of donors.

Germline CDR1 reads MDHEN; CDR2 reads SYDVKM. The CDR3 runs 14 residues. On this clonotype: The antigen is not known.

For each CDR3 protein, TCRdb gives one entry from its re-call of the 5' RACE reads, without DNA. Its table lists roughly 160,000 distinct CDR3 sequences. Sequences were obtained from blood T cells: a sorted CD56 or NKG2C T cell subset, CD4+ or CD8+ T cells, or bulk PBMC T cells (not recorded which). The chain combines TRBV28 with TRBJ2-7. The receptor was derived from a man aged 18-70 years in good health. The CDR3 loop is CASSLLQEAYEQYF.